These T cell receptor beta chains were read from a single sample in a study of cytomegalovirus exposure and HLA in healthy donors. Produced via immunoSEQ multiplex PCR; TCRdb's table is partial and in-frame only. This table has 70,000 to 80,000 clones, 94% appearing once. The sequenced material came from PBMCs. These TCRs come from a young woman in good health and CMV-seropositive. Both conserved end residues are part of each CDR3.

len	v_gene	j_gene	CDR3aa
12	TRBV4-1	TRBJ2-3	CASTSVRDTQYF
14	TRBV27	TRBJ2-3	CASSFDSYTDTQYF
15	TRBV4-3	TRBJ1-1	CASSQDRTAYTEAFF
12	TRBV7-9	TRBJ2-1	CASSFRSDEQFF
17	TRBV2	TRBJ2-5	CASSNEERGSRQETQYF
12	TRBV7-9	TRBJ2-7	CASASDYYEQYF
15	TRBV4-1	TRBJ2-5	CASSHSAGGWETQYF
12	TRBV28	TRBJ1-1	CASSGGFTEAFF
16	TRBV7-2	TRBJ2-7	CASPSPQPGEYYEQYF
16	TRBV2	TRBJ1-1	CASSTRGTYMNTEAFF
15	TRBV5-1	TRBJ2-1	CASSIQGPKAGEQFF
14	TRBV30	TRBJ1-4	CAWSEQGAREKLFF
13	TRBV7-2	TRBJ1-5	CASSLAGRQPQHF
17	TRBV7-8	TRBJ2-5	CASSLFSGGAYQETQYF
17	TRBV7-6	TRBJ2-1	CASSRTSGGVSYNEQFF
16	TRBV19	TRBJ2-3	CASSPYGHGGTDTQYF
14	TRBV29-1	TRBJ1-4	CSVSWGPTYEKLFF
12	TRBV7-3	TRBJ2-1	CASSRVQGEQFF
12	TRBV11-3	TRBJ2-1	CASSSVVNEQFF
15	TRBV7-2	TRBJ1-3	CASSRQGNSGNTIYF
11	TRBV5-1	TRBJ2-1	CASSLSGHWFF
15	TRBV6-1	TRBJ1-2	CASSGGTGIYYGYTF
15	TRBV12-5	TRBJ2-7	CASGQGRSGFYEQYF
14	TRBV11-2	TRBJ2-7	CASSLGSGAPGQYF
12	TRBV4-1	TRBJ1-1	CASSGTGATAFF
15	TRBV5-1	TRBJ1-1	CASSGRQGMNTEAFF
17	TRBV4-1	TRBJ2-1	CASSQVPAGDSYNEQFF
14	TRBV11-1	TRBJ2-7	CASSVQREGYEQYF
13	TRBV7-7	TRBJ2-7	CASSPDRVDEQYF
14	TRBV7-8	TRBJ2-1	CASSITPTINEQFF
17	TRBV5-1	TRBJ2-3	CASSPGLAGAEADTQYF
15	TRBV13	TRBJ2-7	CASSFLDRGLGEQYF
14	TRBV19	TRBJ1-5	CASSIQGGNQPQHF
14	TRBV30	TRBJ2-1	CAWGGTSGRSEQFF
15	TRBV15	TRBJ1-5	CATSFNRDSNQPQHF
16	TRBV4-2	TRBJ2-3	CASSSGGTGYTDTQYF
15	TRBV2	TRBJ2-1	CASRPDRGSYNEQFF
17	TRBV18	TRBJ1-1	CASSPGLGGRVNTEAFF
13	TRBV6-5	TRBJ1-2	CASREPGVRGYTF
12	TRBV5-5	TRBJ2-7	CASSFLGLEQYF
14	TRBV9	TRBJ1-2	CASSVAVGPYGYTF